This T cell receptor beta chain appears in the sequencing data of a study of blood T cell repertoires in COVID-19. Overall study context: Sample material is recorded as cDNA or gDNA derived from T cells, B-cell-depleted T cells, or PBMCs.

Per the authors' pipeline: Researchers report that nucleated cell counts were estimated from reference gene primer amplification. Assay: immunoSEQ multiplex PCR; the TCRdb copy retains only in-frame clones and omits some. V and J calls and clone size come straight from that table; D and trimming were deduced from the DNA. The table shows about 270,000 clones, with roughly 89% occurring only once. The CDR3 extends over 15 amino acids. The source of this sequence is a man aged 45-60 years with acute or convalescent COVID-19. The V gene is TRBV21-1, the J gene TRBJ1-2. TRBV21-1 corresponds to a pseudogene. Input material: peripheral blood. The DNA of the CDR3 is TGTGCCAGCAGCCCCCGGGGGGGCTCCCGGTATGGCTACACCTTC. This encodes CASSPRGGSRYGYTF.